The source of this T cell receptor beta chain is a study of PD-L1 blockade in urothelial cancer (dated by TCRdb to the late 2010s). With respect to the entire study: All patients started therapy in about 2014 and received atezolizumab 1,200 mg intravenously every 3 weeks. Pretreatment tumor samples and matched peripheral blood, collected serially before and after atezolizumab treatment, underwent TCR sequencing. Blood samples were analyzed 3 weeks after the start of treatment (second dose) and 6 weeks after the start of treatment. An exploratory multi-omic analysis was conducted of the somatic, immune and clinical correlates of response to PD-L1 blockade with atezolizumab in urothelial cancer. Blood samples gave median yields of approximately 130,000 T cells and 80,000 or so unique TCRs, along with a median clonality of 0.080. About 90% of the roughly 29 patients were males with bladder-origin urothelial cancer, and 18 of 29 reported a prior smoking history. Some 30 patients had pretreatment blood TCR-seq, some 24 had at least one posttreatment blood collection, and some 24 had tumor TCR-seq. In the same patients who had TCR sequencing, pretreatment tumors also underwent whole exome sequencing and RNA sequencing. An ECOG performance status of 0 or 1 was recorded for the patients, and 0 to 3 prior chemotherapy regimens had been received by the patients. Progression-free survival longer than 6 months counted as durable clinical benefit, and TCR features were additionally tested against both progression-free and overall survival. Eight to ten patients achieved durable clinical benefit and about 19 did not.

Broader findings and caveats from the paper: Because the sample size was small (n ≈ 28) and many of the analyses were exploratory, the results are meant to be hypothesis-generating. Greater expansion of tumor-associated TCR clones in peripheral blood 3 weeks after the start of treatment was observed in patients with durable benefit (n of about 24, p = 0.022). A pretreatment peripheral blood TCR clonality below the median was linked to improved progression-free and overall survival.

This clone was seen just once. What this receptor recognizes is not known. No clone much larger than this one lies a single base away; base qualities are absent. The cohort comprised fewer than 35 patients with locally advanced or metastatic urothelial carcinoma treated at Memorial Sloan Kettering on a trial protocol. Peripheral blood mononuclear cells were collected pretreatment and during treatment, at between 1 and 8 total time points per patient. The Qiagen DNeasy Blood extraction kit was used to purify genomic DNA from total PBMCs and from tumor samples. PBMCs were collected pretreatment and during treatment, and were isolated and stored as previously described. To estimate absolute template abundance from read counts, synthetic TCR analog templates were spiked into each PCR. Using the immunoSEQ assay, TCRbeta CDR3 regions were amplified from genomic DNA with bias-controlled V and J gene primers. Sequencing of rearranged TCRbeta segments was performed at approximately 20X coverage. The paper's data handling went like this. Sequencing errors were corrected by clustering and CDR3s were annotated against IMGT to assign V, D and J genes. Out-of-frame and stop-codon sequences were excluded, and only productive TCRbeta rearrangements were used in downstream analyses. Clonality was calculated as one minus the Shannon entropy normalized by the log of the number of unique productive sequences. Clones differing between time points or between blood and tumor were identified using Fisher's exact test with Benjamini-Hochberg correction, with an adjusted p below 0.01 applied as the threshold. Drawn from immuneACCESS, this table holds only the in-frame rearrangements with V and J called that TCRdb kept. Clones are partly lost; checked studies trace under half to an unresolved V gene and leave the rest unexplained. From that table come the V and J calls and clone size; the DNA was used to work out D and trimming. The sample table contains under 90,000 clones; only one count was recorded for over 90% of them. The ten most abundant clones make up roughly 10% of the sample.

The germline V gene provides CDR1 SGHDT and CDR2 YYEEEE. The cysteine opens and the phenylalanine closes a CDR3 of 17 amino acids. The retained sequence is limited to the CDR3, 51 bases, with the frame set at the first base. V and J are truncated by 7 bases and 5 bases respectively, leaving an intervening sequence of 22 bases. The sequenced sample was PBMCs, obtained around atezolizumab (anti-PD-L1) treatment. The sequence was collected from a man in his 60s with urothelial cancer. The sequence is built from TRBV5-6 and TRBJ1-6; TRBD1 is possibly the D segment (6 matching bases). The DNA reads TGTGCCAGCGCCCTCCGCGGGGGCGGGCTCAATAATTCACCCCTCCACTTT. It translates as CASALRGGGLNNSPLHF.